These T cell receptor beta chains were read from a single sample in a study of T cell repertoires in cytomegalovirus infection. TCRdb reprocessed the reads with MiXCR, giving one entry per CDR3 protein. Among 160,000 or so distinct CDR3 sequences listed, roughly a quarter were seen once. The sequencing input was PBMCs. The source is a human donor in good health (CMV status not recorded). Some clones in this sample may be carry-over from other donors' samples. CDR3s leave out the opening cysteine and the closing phenylalanine or tryptophan.

>TRBV28
ASSASQGSNSPLH
>TRBV6-6
ASSYGGQGFLSGQPQH
>TRBV5-3
AGKKQEFSTKNIQY
>TRBV15
ATSRGDRGWGNTEAF
>TRBV10-3
AISVAGAGEQY
>TRBV6-5
ASSYSFQSREKLF
>TRBV5-4
ASSLGQTTDTQY
>TRBV28
ASSRGLSSYEQY
>TRBV4-2
ASSQDPPGSSGNTIY
>TRBV28
ASSLGGQGHNEKLF
>TRBV28
ASSPGGTQY
>TRBV28
ASTRAGTGVWSGYT
>TRBV7-2
ASSSSTSGEQY
>TRBV28
ASSLGLAGSGDTQY
>TRBV7-3
ASSLNGGGSPLH
>TRBV11-1
ASSLLRGYRENIQY
>TRBV19
ASNGGLGYT
>TRBV7-2
ASSLAGGRDGYT
>TRBV9
ASTRTADNSPLH
>TRBV7-2
ASSLGLAGLSTDTQY
>TRBV7-2
ASSFLSQANTGELF
>TRBV6-1
ASSALAYEQY
>TRBV12-3/TRBV12-4
ASSRSGSPGYEQY
>TRBV28
ASSLMGGANTEAF
>TRBV20-1
SAGDPGTSKHEQY
>TRBV7-6
ASSLATGGALGNTIY
>TRBV28
ASQAPNEKLF
>TRBV7-2
ASSLETGGTAAGTQY
>TRBV6-6
ASSYPTGGGGSNQPQH
>TRBV2
ASSRDSRNEKLF
>TRBV20-1
RAGDGYEQY
>TRBV28
ASSSGVQPQH
>TRBV28
ASSLLGSPLH
>TRBV6-1
ASSEYRVREKLF
>TRBV12-3/TRBV12-4
ASSLNRASFQETQY
>TRBV4-2
ASSQEISGNTGELF
>TRBV11-2
ASSARSSSGRGGELF
>TRBV20-1
SASSPRGRFNEQF
>TRBV7-9
ASSTMQITSGNEQF
>TRBV28
AGNRGYSYNEQF
>TRBV27
ASSLIGGSNTGELF
>TRBV12-3/TRBV12-4
ASTFGGGGETQY
>TRBV7-2
ASSRSGAGGITDTQY
>TRBV25-1
ASSVGTGAQY
>TRBV11-3
ASSLEGGRGYT
>TRBV7-3
ASSPTSGVGNEQF
>TRBV7-9
ASSLTGNNQPQH
>TRBV28
ASRLDPRTEAF